This T cell receptor beta chain was captured by sequencing in a study of CD8 T cells in Susac syndrome (dated by TCRdb to the late 2010s). For the wider study: Repertoire sequencing was used to test whether CD8+ T cell activation and differentiation in Susac syndrome was antigen driven. Clonality of the CD8+ T cell repertoire was compared between roughly twelve healthy donors, about 14 Susac syndrome patients and roughly 16 multiple sclerosis patients. The paper's findings and limits, for the study overall: The study acknowledged that relatively few individuals were included in the TCR sequencing and HLA analysis.

RNA was extracted with the RNeasy kit and roughly 0.5 to 1 ug was reverse transcribed using random hexamers. The immunoSEQ multiplex PCR assay, covering 54 Vbeta and 13 Jbeta segments, was used to amplify TCR beta CDR3 regions. PCR amplification bias was corrected by using a synthetic template baseline for primer optimization and computational correction. From the authors' description of their analysis: Reads were assigned to V, D and J genes according to IMGT and analyzed in immunoSEQ Analyzer, with only productive sequences retained. To calculate clonality, Shannon entropy was normalized by log2 of the number of productive unique sequences and then subtracted from one. For each patient and control, public and private clones were evaluated among the 100 most prevalent clones. Susac-specific clones were defined as absent from healthy and MS cohorts, 800 to 1,200 published viral clones and other ImmuneACCESS disease sequences. TCRdb redid the processing of the public reads, applying fastp at Q25 and MiXCR, and retained in-frame beta chains. Each CDR3 protein gets just one entry, which takes the most common genes and DNA from the rows behind it. For this entry, the V and J calls and clone size follow TCRdb and not the study's own pipeline. The sample data list approximately 68,000 distinct CDR3 sequences, and about 95% of these were observed just once. The ten largest clones add up to 0.35% to 0.5% of the sample.

With regard to this clonotype: Its antigen is still unknown. Qualities for individual bases were not recorded, and no much larger clone is one base off.

Peripheral blood CD8+ and CD4+ T cells from healthy donors, Susac syndrome patients and multiple sclerosis patients were profiled by high-throughput TCR beta sequencing. Multiple sclerosis controls were treatment-naive patients with stable or active relapsing-remitting disease fulfilling revised McDonald criteria. Bulk CD8+ and CD4+ T cells were purified magnetically by negative isolation, whereas CD8+ TEMRA cells were enriched by FACS. Blood was collected in EDTA tubes and processed within 24 hours, with PBMCs isolated through density gradient centrifugation. PBMCs intended for TCR sequencing were cryopreserved in liquid nitrogen and thawed later in a water bath at 37 degrees C. Purity of sorted or isolated CD4+, CD8+ and CD8+ TEMRA cells was at least 90%. The sample comprised CD8+ T cells from PBMCs. The sequence came from a human donor with multiple sclerosis.

The nucleotide sequence reads as follows: TGTGCCTGGAGTGGATACTCTGGGGCCACTGAAGCTTTCTTT. Its protein reads: CAWSGYSGATEAFF. The rearrangement joined TRBV30 to TRBJ1-1; the D gene is perhaps TRBD1, on 5 matching bases. V was cut back by 1 base and J by 4 bases, leaving a gap of 13 bases between them. Sequences GTSNPN (CDR1) and SVGIG (CDR2) are obtained from the germline V gene (reference sequence). The CDR3 starts with the cysteine, ends with the phenylalanine, and has 14 residues. Only the CDR3 DNA is retained, 42 bases long and in frame from the first base.